This entry features one T cell receptor (beta chain) sequence. These data belong to a study of blood T cell repertoires in COVID-19. In the study overall: The United States, Italy and Spain provided the acute and convalescent COVID-19 samples. In each case, the material was cDNA or gDNA derived from T cells, B-cell-depleted T cells, or PBMCs.

Trimming stripped 7 bases from V and 0 bases from J, with 18 bases between. The CDR3 has 16 amino acids. CDR1 and CDR2 (germline): LGHDT, YNNKEL (reference sequence). Under the authors' procedure: The assay estimated nucleated cells by amplifying reference gene primers. Assay used: immunoSEQ multiplex PCR; TCRdb lists only in-frame clones, some missing. V and J calls and clone size are as listed in that table; D and trimming were resolved from the DNA. Counted here are about 81,000 clones, 75% to 90% occurring once; the ten biggest clones make up roughly 12%. This clonotype was sampled from a man aged 70 or older with active or convalescent COVID-19. The source material was peripheral blood. The chain recombines TRBV3-1 (or the pseudogene TRBV3-2) with TRBJ1-1; TRBD1 might be the D (6 bases). CDR3 protein: CASTGLGGRMNTEAFF. For the CDR3, the DNA is TGTGCCAGCACCGGGTTGGGGGGGCGCATGAACACTGAAGCTTTCTTT.